This is a list of T cell receptor beta chains from one sample in a study of blood T cells in healthy people across ages. TCRdb reanalysed the 5' RACE reads using MiXCR and keeps one entry per CDR3 protein. Of 850,000 to 1,000,000 distinct CDR3 sequences listed, 40% to 60% are singletons. Sequencing was performed on blood. The receptors originated from a young man in good health. Each CDR3 is given with its conserved first and last residue. A D gene is named only where the DNA matches it firmly. Clone size is not always given. Where it is, it says once, few, many or a class for expanded clones.

clone size | J gene | V gene | D gene | CDR3 length | CDR3 DNA | CDR3 protein
. | TRBJ2-7 | TRBV3-1 | TRBD1 | 14 | TGTGCCAGCAGCCAAGCACAGGGGTTTCGGGAGCAGTACTTC | CASSQAQGFREQYF
few | TRBJ1-2 | TRBV27 | . | 16 | TGTGCCAGCAGTTCGGCAGGGGTAGACTTTATCTATGGCTACACCTTC | CASSSAGVDFIYGYTF
. | TRBJ2-3 | TRBV6-1 | . | 14 | TGTGCCAGCAGTGATGACCGAGACACAGATACGCAGTATTTT | CASSDDRDTDTQYF
few | TRBJ2-7 | TRBV12-3/TRBV12-4 | . | 15 | TGTGCCAGCACCATTAGGGGCGGAGCACCCTACGAGCAGTACTTC | CASTIRGGAPYEQYF
. | TRBJ2-7 | TRBV7-2 | TRBD2 | 15 | TGTGCCAGCAGCTCTACTAGCGGGGTTACCTACGAGCAGTACTTC | CASSSTSGVTYEQYF
. | TRBJ1-1 | TRBV12-3/TRBV12-4 | . | 14 | TGTGCCAGCAGTCCGGACATCATGAACACTGAAGCTTTCTTT | CASSPDIMNTEAFF
many | TRBJ2-3 | TRBV6-5 | TRBD2 | 15 | TGTGCCAGCAGTTATAGCGGGGGAACCACAGATACGCAGTATTTT | CASSYSGGTTDTQYF
few | TRBJ2-5 | TRBV7-2 | . | 14 | TGTGCCAGCAGCGACAGTCTAACACAAGAGACCCAGTACTTC | CASSDSLTQETQYF
. | TRBJ2-1 | TRBV6-2/TRBV6-3 | . | 16 | TGTGCCAGCAGTTGGCCTTCTGGCGGGGACTACAATGAGCAGTTCTTC | CASSWPSGGDYNEQFF
. | TRBJ1-4 | TRBV5-1 | . | 14 | TGCGCCAGCAGCTTTACAGGGACGTCCGAAAAACTGTTTTTT | CASSFTGTSEKLFF
. | TRBJ2-5 | TRBV10-3 | . | 14 | TGTGCCATCAGTGACGACACGCTAAACAATGAGCAGTACTTC | CAISDDTLNNEQYF
once | TRBJ1-5 | TRBV4-3 | . | 16 | TGCGCCAGCAGCCAAGAGTCTAGGGCGAGCAATCAGCCCCAGCATTTT | CASSQESRASNQPQHF
. | TRBJ1-4 | TRBV10-2 | . | 13 | TGCGCCAGCAGGAGGGGGATCGGTGAAAAACTGTTTTTT | CASRRGIGEKLFF
few | TRBJ1-1 | TRBV11-1 | . | 15 | TGTGCCAGCAGCTTGGATGGAGGGGGAGGCACTGAAGCTTTCTTT | CASSLDGGGGTEAFF
few | TRBJ2-5 | TRBV4-3 | . | 14 | TGCGCCAGCAGCCCTCGGGACACTGAAGAGACCCAGTACTTC | CASSPRDTEETQYF
. | TRBJ2-3 | TRBV12-3/TRBV12-4 | . | 16 | TGTGCCAACACCCCGCAAGAGGGGTCCCGCACAGATACGCAGTATTTT | CANTPQEGSRTDTQYF
. | TRBJ1-2 | TRBV12-3/TRBV12-4 | . | 12 | TGTGCCAGCAGTTTAGTATCCGGAAGCTACACCTTC | CASSLVSGSYTF
once | TRBJ2-5 | TRBV6-5 | TRBD2 | 17 | TGTGCCAGCAGTTACTCTTTTCCTAGCGGGGTGCGGGAGACCCAGTACTTC | CASSYSFPSGVRETQYF
. | TRBJ2-1 | TRBV6-1 | TRBD2 | 16 | TGTGCCAGCAGCGCCCTATTGGGCGGGGGTAGGAATGAGCAGTTCTTC | CASSALLGGGRNEQFF